This T cell receptor (beta chain) emerged from a study of blood T cell repertoires in COVID-19. In the study overall: Specimens from acute and convalescent COVID-19 originated in the United States, Italy and Spain. Sample material is recorded as cDNA or gDNA derived from T cells, B-cell-depleted T cells, or PBMCs.

TCRdb keeps only in-frame clones here, not all; method: immunoSEQ multiplex PCR. The sample contains hundreds of thousands of clones, about 90% of which appear only once. This CDR3 contains 13 residues. The germline CDR1 and CDR2 sequences are SQVTM and ANQGSEA. With 3 bases removed from V and 1 base from J, the gap between germline ends came to 8 bases. The sequence came from a man between 60 and 70 years old with COVID-19, enrolled during active disease. The specimen sequenced was peripheral blood. The V gene is TRBV29-1, the J gene TRBJ2-3, with D perhaps TRBD1 (5 bases). CDR3 coding DNA: TGCAGCGTTGATCAACAGGGCACAGATACGCAGTATTTT. This sequence encodes CSVDQQGTDTQYF.